This entry concerns a single T cell receptor beta chain. These data are taken from a study of early T cells in non-severe SARS-CoV-2 infection. Deletions cut 3 bases from V and 6 bases from J, with 9 bases between. The germline V gene encodes CDR1 SNHLY and CDR2 FYNNEI. The CDR3 consists of 14 residues. One entry per CDR3 protein, called by TCRdb with MiXCR from the 5' RACE reads. The sample has tens of thousands of distinct CDR3 sequences; more than 9% are singletons. This clonotype was obtained from an adult who was a healthcare worker with PCR-confirmed SARS-CoV-2 infection or an uninfected control (not recorded which). The sample in question was whole blood, obtained at baseline. The chain recombines TRBV2 with TRBJ1-6; no reliable D call. The CDR3 DNA sequence: TGTGCCAGCAGTGACAGGAACTCTAATTCACCCCTCCACTTT. This gives the protein CASSDRNSNSPLHF.